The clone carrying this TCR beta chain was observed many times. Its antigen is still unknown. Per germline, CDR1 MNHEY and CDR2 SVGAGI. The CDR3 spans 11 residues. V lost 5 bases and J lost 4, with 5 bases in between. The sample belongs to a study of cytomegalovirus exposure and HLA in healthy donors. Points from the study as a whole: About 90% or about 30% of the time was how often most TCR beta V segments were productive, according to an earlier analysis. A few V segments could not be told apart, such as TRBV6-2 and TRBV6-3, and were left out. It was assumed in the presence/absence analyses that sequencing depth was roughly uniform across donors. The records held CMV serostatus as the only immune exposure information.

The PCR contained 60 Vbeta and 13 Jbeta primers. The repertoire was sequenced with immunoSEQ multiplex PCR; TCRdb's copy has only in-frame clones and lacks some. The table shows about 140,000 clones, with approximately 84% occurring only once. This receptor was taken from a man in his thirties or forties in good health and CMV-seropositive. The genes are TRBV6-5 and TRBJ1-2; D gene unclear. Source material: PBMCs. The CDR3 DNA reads TGTGCCAGCAGTCGGGGCTATGGCTACACCTTC. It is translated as CASSRGYGYTF.